This T cell receptor (beta chain) was captured in a study of regulatory T cells in long-lasting Graves disease. For the study at large: The study counted Graves' disease as persistent given over 5 years of antithyroid drugs and positive TSH receptor antibodies.

Documented time point: persistent/refractory GD, antithyroid drugs over 5 years with positive TRAb. The TCR library was made from RNA extracted from PBMCs. Diagnoses of Graves' disease were made by American Thyroid Association guidelines. CDR1 SQVTM and CDR2 ANQGSEA come from the germline V gene. The CDR3 loop spans 11 amino acids. Trimming left V 2 bases short and J 6 bases short, with 8 bases between. Researchers made TCR beta libraries by using iRepertoire HTBI primers and running Arm-PCR on CDR3 regions. TCRdb re-called the multiplex PCR reads with MiXCR, one entry per CDR3 protein. The table shows roughly 400,000 distinct CDR3 sequences, with 20% to 25% occurring only once.

The material was peripheral blood mononuclear cells (PBMCs), obtained when the disease was refractory, from a patient treated with antithyroid drugs. J is TRBJ2-7 and V is TRBV29-1; possibly TRBD2 for D (5 bases). This receptor was taken from a female donor with Graves disease. CDR3 sequence reads: CSVESRGEQYF. The CDR3 DNA is TGCAGCGTTGAAAGTCGGGGCGAGCAGTACTTC.